The 20 T cell receptor beta chains below all came from one sample that was sequenced in a study of blood T cell repertoires in COVID-19. Produced via immunoSEQ multiplex PCR; TCRdb's table is partial and in-frame only. This repertoire shows 200,000 to 250,000 clones, about 80% found once; its top ten account for over 6%. Sequencing used peripheral blood. These TCRs come from an elderly woman with COVID-19, enrolled during active disease.

This clone was observed a few times. The gene calls are TRBV5-1 and TRBJ1-2, with 8 bases matching TRBD1. With 6 bases clipped from V and 3 bases from J, the junction kept 10 bases outside the gene matches. CDR3 length: 15 residues. Germline values: CDR1 SGHRS, CDR2 YFSETQ. DNA of the CDR3: TGCGCCAGCACCCTGGGTCAGGGGGCTGACTATGGCTACACCTTC. Translation: CASTLGQGADYGYTF.

This clone came up once. V is TRBV13 and J is TRBJ1-6, with TRBD1 matching 7 bases. This CDR3 is 18 amino acids long. CDR1 is PRHDT and CDR2 is FYEKMQ in the germline V gene (reference sequence). After removal of 3 bases from V and 3 bases from J, the junction contained 11 bases not matched to a gene. CDR3 DNA sequence: TGTGCCAGCAGCTTTAAGCCGACAGGGCGTTTCTATAATTCACCCCTCCACTTT. Protein product: CASSFKPTGRFYNSPLHF. Together with reference TRBV13 and TRBJ1-6, the CDR3 gives the full variable domain: AAGVIQSPRHLIKEKRETATLKCYPIPRHDTVYWYQQGPGQDPQFLISFYEKMQSDKGSIPDRFSAQQFSDYHSELNMSSLELGDSALYFCASSFKPTGRFYNSPLHFGNGTRLTVT.

The chain recombines TRBV5-1 with TRBJ1-1, with 9 bases fitting TRBD1. The V and J ends lost 4 bases and 7 bases, in that order; junction bases with no gene match: 8. CDR1 and CDR2 (germline): SGHRS, YFSETQ. CDR3 size: 14 residues. CDR3 in DNA: TGCGCCAGCAGCCGGGACAGGGTGGACGGTGAAGCTTTCTTT. It codes for CASSRDRVDGEAFF.

Comment on this clone: At the DNA level, this CDR3 is encoded by other sequences in the same sample as well. V is TRBV5-1 and J is TRBJ1-2, with TRBD1 as a possible D gene (6 bases). Germline CDR1 is SGHRS and CDR2 is YFSETQ. V was shortened by 4 bases and J by 3 bases, with 10 bases between the two germline ends. CDR3 length equals 13 residues. DNA for the CDR3: TGCGCCAGCAGCCCTGGACAGCACTATGGCTACACCTTC. It is translated as CASSPGQHYGYTF.

This sequence joins TRBV21-1 and TRBJ2-2; the table names TRBD2, a call not compared with the DNA. TRBV21-1 is flagged as a pseudogene. The CDR3 is made up of 18 amino acids. DNA for the CDR3: TGTGCCAGCAGCTTACGAACGCCGGGACTAGTCGGTGGCGGGGAGCTGTTTTTT. It codes for CASSLRTPGLVGGGELFF.

This chain uses TRBV6-5 with TRBJ2-2; D might be TRBD1 (6 bases). Trimming stripped 4 bases from V and 7 bases from J, with 16 bases between. Germline CDR1 reads MNHEY; CDR2 reads SVGAGI. This CDR3 region has 15 residues. The CDR3 coding sequence is TGTGCCAGCAGTTCCTCCCACAGGGATGGCGGGGAGCTGTTTTTT. Its translation is CASSSSHRDGGELFF.

V gene TRBV5-1 combines with J gene TRBJ1-2; D is unclear. The V end lost 1 base, the J end lost 3 bases, and 7 bases lay between the germline ends. Germline CDR1 is SGHRS and CDR2 is YFSETQ. The CDR3 spans 13 residues. The CDR3 here is CASSLMADYGYTF. CDR3 nucleotides: TGCGCCAGCAGCTTGATGGCTGACTATGGCTACACCTTC.

The gene calls are TRBV2 and TRBJ1-1, with D hard to call. CDR1 SNHLY and CDR2 FYNNEI come from the germline V gene. V was clipped by 6 bases and J by 1 base, with 21 bases between them. CDR3 size: 17 residues. CDR3 protein: CASRDPAGGIGNTEAFF. CDR3 DNA sequence: TGTGCCAGCAGAGACCCTGCGGGAGGGATCGGGAACACTGAAGCTTTCTTT.

The rearrangement joins TRBV5-4 to TRBJ1-1; D is perhaps TRBD1 (5 bases). CDR3 length: 15 amino acids. The germline V gene has CDR1 SGHNT and CDR2 YYREEE (reference sequence). V was trimmed by 4 bases and J by 1 base, leaving 14 bases between them. The chain's CDR3 is CASSRQGVENTEAFF. DNA of the CDR3: TGTGCCAGCAGCCGCCAAGGGGTTGAGAACACTGAAGCTTTCTTT.

This clone has at least ten counts. In the same sample, other DNA sequences code for this CDR3. The V gene is TRBV6-5, the J gene TRBJ2-7; 8 bases match TRBD1. Germline trimming cut 3 bases from V and 1 base from J; bases unmatched to any gene: 2. Germline assignment: CDR1 MNHEY and CDR2 SVGAGI. The CDR3 spans 14 residues. CDR3 sequence: CASSYQGASYEQYF. CDR3 sequence (DNA): TGTGCCAGCAGTTATCAGGGGGCATCCTACGAGCAGTACTTC.

This rearrangement joins TRBV6-5 to TRBJ2-6; D perhaps matches TRBD1 (6 bases). Germline lookup yields CDR1 MNHEY and CDR2 SVGAGI. The CDR3 consists of 11 residues. The CDR3 spells CAGAGANVLTF. The CDR3 DNA sequence: TGTGCGGGGGCGGGGGCCAACGTCCTGACTTTC.

The rearrangement joins TRBV28 to TRBJ2-1; TRBD1 agrees at 8 bases. Germline V gene lookup returns CDR1 MDHEN and CDR2 SYDVKM. Germline trimming cut 6 bases from V and 7 bases from J; bases unmatched to any gene: 5. The CDR3 loop spans 13 amino acids. The CDR3 coding sequence is TGTGCCAGCAGGGTCCGACAGGGGAATGAGCAGTTCTTC. The encoded protein is CASRVRQGNEQFF.

The table lists this clone with a few counts. The V and J genes are TRBV2 and TRBJ1-4, with TRBD1 as a possible D gene (6 bases). The CDR3 extends over 15 amino acids. The V gene's germline CDR1 is SNHLY and CDR2 FYNNEI. Trimming stripped 3 bases from V and 10 bases from J, with 18 bases between. CDR3 in amino acids: CASSDGGHMRGKLFF. The CDR3 DNA reads TGTGCCAGCAGTGATGGGGGACACATGCGCGGAAAACTGTTTTTT.

The chain combines TRBV15 with TRBJ1-3; D gene unclear. Trimming shortened V by 4 bases and J by 7 bases, and 17 bases separated the two germline ends. CDR1 LNHNV and CDR2 YYDKDF come from the germline V gene (reference sequence). The CDR3 covers 15 residues. This chain's CDR3 is CATSTETAGGNTIYF. The CDR3, as DNA: TGTGCCACCAGCACCGAAACCGCGGGAGGCAACACCATATATTTT.

This chain uses TRBV9 with TRBJ1-2, with D possibly matching TRBD1 (6 bases). Per the germline V gene, CDR1 is SGDLS and CDR2 is YYNGEE. Trimming removed 3 bases at V and 8 bases at J, with 20 bases between. This CDR3 is 15 amino acids long. The CDR3 sequence is CASSETGTPQGGYTF. CDR3 nucleotide sequence: TGTGCCAGCAGCGAAACCGGGACGCCTCAGGGGGGCTACACCTTC.

There are a few counts of this clone. The chain links TRBV5-1 to TRBJ1-1; no definite D call. The CDR3 is made up of 15 amino acids. V was shortened by 0 bases and J by 4 bases, with 13 bases between the two germline ends. Germline V gives CDR1 SGHRS, CDR2 YFSETQ. The CDR3 sequence: CASSLEPGSGTEAFF. The CDR3 DNA follows: TGCGCCAGCAGCTTGGAACCAGGAAGTGGCACTGAAGCTTTCTTT.

V and J are TRBV18 and TRBJ1-2; D gene ambiguous. CDR1 KGHSH and CDR2 LQKENI come from the germline V gene. This CDR3 is 14 amino acids long. The germline V and J ends were trimmed by 0 bases and 0 bases, with 5 bases remaining between them. The CDR3 here is CASSPPAANYGYTF. The CDR3 DNA is TGTGCCAGCTCACCACCGGCAGCTAACTATGGCTACACCTTC.

A few counts support this clone. The chain recombines TRBV7-3 with TRBJ2-1; possibly TRBD2 for D (5 bases). This CDR3 spans 16 amino acids. Germline CDR1 SGHTA, CDR2 FQGTGA. The V and J ends lost 1 base and 4 bases respectively, with 14 bases between them. CDR3: CASSLNPSPPYNEQFF. The DNA for the CDR3 is TGTGCCAGCAGCTTAAACCCTAGCCCCCCATACAATGAGCAGTTCTTC.

The rearrangement joins TRBV5-1 to TRBJ2-1, with 13 bases aligning to TRBD2. CDR3 length: 16 amino acids. The junction had 4 bases not matched to a gene; V was cut back by 4 bases and J by 3 bases. Germline values: CDR1 SGHRS, CDR2 YFSETQ. The CDR3 DNA follows: TGCGCCAGCAGCGCACGGACTAGCGGGAGCTACAATGAGCAGTTCTTC. Protein: CASSARTSGSYNEQFF.

This clone was counted a few times. V gene TRBV3-1 (or the pseudogene TRBV3-2) combines with J gene TRBJ2-2; the match to TRBD2 covers 11 bases. After removal of 3 bases from V and 0 bases from J, the junction contained 3 bases not matched to a gene. This CDR3 region has 17 residues. Germline V gene sequence: CDR1 LGHDT, CDR2 YNNKEL (reference sequence). CDR3 sequence: CASSHIAGGTNTGELFF. In nucleotides, the CDR3 is TGTGCCAGCAGCCATATAGCGGGAGGGACGAACACCGGGGAGCTGTTTTTT.